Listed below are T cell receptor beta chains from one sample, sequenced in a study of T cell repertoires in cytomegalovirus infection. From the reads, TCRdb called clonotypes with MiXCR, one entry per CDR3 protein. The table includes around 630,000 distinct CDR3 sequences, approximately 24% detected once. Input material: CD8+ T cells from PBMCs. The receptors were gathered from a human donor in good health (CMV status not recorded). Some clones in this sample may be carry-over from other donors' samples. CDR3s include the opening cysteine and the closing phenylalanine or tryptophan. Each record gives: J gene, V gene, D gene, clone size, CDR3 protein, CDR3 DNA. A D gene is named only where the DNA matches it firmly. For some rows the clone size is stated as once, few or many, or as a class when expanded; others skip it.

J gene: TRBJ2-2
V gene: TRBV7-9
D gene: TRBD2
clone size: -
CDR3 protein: CASSAQAGVANTGELFF
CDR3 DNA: TGTGCCAGCAGCGCTCAGGCGGGGGTCGCGAACACCGGGGAGCTGTTTTTT

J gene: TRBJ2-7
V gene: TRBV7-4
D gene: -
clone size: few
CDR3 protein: CASSSQGGGTYEQYF
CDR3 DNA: TGTGCCAGCAGCTCCCAGGGGGGGGGAACCTACGAGCAGTACTTC

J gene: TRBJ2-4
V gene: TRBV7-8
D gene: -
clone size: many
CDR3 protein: CASSAQAQLAKNIQYF
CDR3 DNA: TGTGCCAGCAGCGCACAGGCGCAACTAGCCAAAAACATTCAGTACTTC

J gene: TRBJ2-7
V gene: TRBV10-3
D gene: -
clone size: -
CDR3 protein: CAISELSGMPGYEQYF
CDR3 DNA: TGTGCCATCAGTGAATTATCGGGGATGCCCGGTTACGAGCAGTACTTC

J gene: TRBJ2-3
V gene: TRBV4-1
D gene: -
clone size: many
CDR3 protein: CASGQRGTDTQYF
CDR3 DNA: TGCGCCAGCGGACAGCGGGGTACAGATACGCAGTATTTT

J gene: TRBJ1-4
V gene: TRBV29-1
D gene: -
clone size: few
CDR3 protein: CSFSNNEKLFF
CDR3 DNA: TGCAGCTTTTCAAATAATGAAAAACTGTTTTTT

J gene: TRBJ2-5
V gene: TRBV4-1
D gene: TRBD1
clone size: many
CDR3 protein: CASSLDRGQTQYF
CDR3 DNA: TGCGCCAGCAGCCTGGACAGGGGTCAGACCCAGTACTTC

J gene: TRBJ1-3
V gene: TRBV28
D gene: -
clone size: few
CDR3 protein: CASSLGAVSGNTIYF
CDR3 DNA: TGTGCCAGCAGTTTGGGGGCCGTCTCTGGAAACACCATATATTTT

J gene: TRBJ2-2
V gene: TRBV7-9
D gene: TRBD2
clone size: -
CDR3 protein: CASSFNGGALAGELFF
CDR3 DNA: TGTGCCAGCAGCTTCAACGGGGGGGCGCTTGCCGGGGAGCTGTTTTTT

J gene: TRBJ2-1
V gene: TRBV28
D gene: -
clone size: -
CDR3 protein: CATASVTYNEQFF
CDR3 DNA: TGTGCCACCGCCTCCGTTACCTACAATGAGCAGTTCTTC

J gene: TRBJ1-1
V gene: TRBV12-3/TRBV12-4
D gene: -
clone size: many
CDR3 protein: CASSSEIAFF
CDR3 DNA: TGTGCCAGCAGTTCGGAGATAGCTTTCTTT

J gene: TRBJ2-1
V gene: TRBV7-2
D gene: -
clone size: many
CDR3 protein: CASSPQSGAPSDEQFF
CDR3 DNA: TGTGCCAGCAGCCCCCAATCGGGGGCCCCTTCCGATGAGCAGTTCTTC

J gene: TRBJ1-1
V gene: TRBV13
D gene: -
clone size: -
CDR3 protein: CASSLAGEDEAFF
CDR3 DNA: TGTGCCAGCAGCCTCGCAGGGGAGGACGAAGCTTTCTTT

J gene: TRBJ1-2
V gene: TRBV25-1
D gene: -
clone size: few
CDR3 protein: CASSELGRREGYTF
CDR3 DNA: TGTGCCAGCAGTGAACTTGGACGGAGGGAGGGCTACACCTTC

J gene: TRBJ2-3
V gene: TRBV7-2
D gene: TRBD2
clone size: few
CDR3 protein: CASSLQGASGGPSTDTQYF
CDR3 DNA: TGTGCCAGCAGCTTACAGGGGGCTAGCGGGGGGCCCAGCACAGATACGCAGTATTTT

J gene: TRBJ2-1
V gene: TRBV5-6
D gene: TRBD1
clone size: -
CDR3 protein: CASSLGGAGRGQFF
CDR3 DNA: TGTGCCAGCAGTTTAGGGGGCGCCGGGCGCGGGCAGTTCTTC

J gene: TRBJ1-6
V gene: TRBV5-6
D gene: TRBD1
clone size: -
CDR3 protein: CASHRGLHSPLHF
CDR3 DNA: TGTGCCAGCCACAGGGGACTTCATTCACCCCTCCACTTT

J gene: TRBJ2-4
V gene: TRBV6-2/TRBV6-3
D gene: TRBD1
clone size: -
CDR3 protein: CASSLTGGAYIQYF
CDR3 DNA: TGTGCCAGCAGTTTAACAGGGGGCGCGTACATTCAGTACTTC

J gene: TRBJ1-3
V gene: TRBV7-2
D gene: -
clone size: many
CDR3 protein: CASSYGTSGNTIYF
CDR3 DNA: TGTGCCAGCAGCTATGGGACATCCGGAAACACCATATATTTT

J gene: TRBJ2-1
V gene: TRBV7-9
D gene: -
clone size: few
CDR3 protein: CASSLDGVPDNEQFF
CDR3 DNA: TGTGCCAGCAGCTTAGACGGTGTTCCCGACAATGAGCAGTTCTTC

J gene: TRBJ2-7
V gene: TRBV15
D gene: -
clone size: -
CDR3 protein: CATSRVVDRSEQYF
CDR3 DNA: TGTGCCACCAGCAGAGTCGTGGACAGATCCGAGCAGTACTTC

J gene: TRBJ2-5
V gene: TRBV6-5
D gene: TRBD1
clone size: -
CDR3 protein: CVSSRLDREETQYF
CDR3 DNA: TGTGTCAGCAGCCGACTCGACAGGGAAGAGACCCAGTACTTC

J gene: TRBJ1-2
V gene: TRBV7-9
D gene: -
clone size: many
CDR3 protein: CATSGVREQDGYTF
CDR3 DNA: TGTGCCACCTCGGGTGTCAGGGAGCAAGATGGCTACACCTTC

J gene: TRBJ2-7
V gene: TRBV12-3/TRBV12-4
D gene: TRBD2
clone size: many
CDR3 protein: CASSARRSGGPYEQYF
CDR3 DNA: TGTGCCAGCAGTGCTCGACGGAGCGGGGGGCCCTACGAGCAGTACTTC

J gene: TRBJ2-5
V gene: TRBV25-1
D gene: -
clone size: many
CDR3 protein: CASSESVGETQYF
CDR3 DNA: TGTGCCAGCAGTGAATCTGTCGGAGAGACCCAGTACTTC

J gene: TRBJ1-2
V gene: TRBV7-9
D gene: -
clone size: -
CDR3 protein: CASSSVPTPKDARYGYTF
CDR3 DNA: TGTGCCAGCAGCTCCGTCCCAACACCCAAGGACGCCCGGTATGGCTACACCTTC

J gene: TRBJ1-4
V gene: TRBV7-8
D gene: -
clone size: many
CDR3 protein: CASSLGGWGEKLFF
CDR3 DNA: TGTGCCAGCAGCTTAGGAGGGTGGGGTGAAAAACTGTTTTTT

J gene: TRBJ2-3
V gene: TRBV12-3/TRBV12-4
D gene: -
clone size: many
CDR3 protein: CASSWGSTDTQYF
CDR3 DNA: TGTGCCAGCAGCTGGGGAAGCACAGATACGCAGTATTTT

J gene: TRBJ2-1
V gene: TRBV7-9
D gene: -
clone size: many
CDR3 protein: CASSSRAGNEQFF
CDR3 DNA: TGTGCCAGCAGCTCACGGGCAGGAAATGAGCAGTTCTTC

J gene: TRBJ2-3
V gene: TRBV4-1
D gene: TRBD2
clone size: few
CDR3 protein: CASSQGASGGAVFGTDTQYF
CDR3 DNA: TGCGCCAGCAGCCAAGGGGCTAGCGGGGGGGCGGTTTTCGGCACAGATACGCAGTATTTT

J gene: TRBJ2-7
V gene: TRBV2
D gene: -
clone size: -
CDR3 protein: CANSPDQDSYYEQYF
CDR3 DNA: TGTGCCAACAGTCCGGACCAAGACTCGTACTACGAGCAGTACTTC

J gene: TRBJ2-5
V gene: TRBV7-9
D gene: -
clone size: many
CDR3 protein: CASSLANRLYRETQYF
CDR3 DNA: TGTGCCAGCAGCTTAGCGAACAGACTCTACAGGGAGACCCAGTACTTC

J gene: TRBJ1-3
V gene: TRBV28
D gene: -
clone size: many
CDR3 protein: CASSPQDRALSGNTIYF
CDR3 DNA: TGTGCCAGCAGTCCTCAGGACAGAGCCCTCTCTGGAAACACCATATATTTT

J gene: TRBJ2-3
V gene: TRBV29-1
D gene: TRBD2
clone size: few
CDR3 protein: CSGSSGGADTQYF
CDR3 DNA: TGCAGCGGTTCTAGCGGGGGGGCAGATACGCAGTATTTT

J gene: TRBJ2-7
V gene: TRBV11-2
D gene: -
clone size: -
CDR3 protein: CASSLDPVSYEQYF
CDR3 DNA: TGTGCCAGCAGCTTAGACCCCGTCTCCTACGAGCAGTACTTC

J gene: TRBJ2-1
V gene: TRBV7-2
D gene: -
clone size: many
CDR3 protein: CASSLGWGRVEQFF
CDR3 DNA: TGTGCCAGCAGCTTAGGCTGGGGTCGGGTTGAGCAGTTCTTC

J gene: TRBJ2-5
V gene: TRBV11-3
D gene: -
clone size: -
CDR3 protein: CASSTRDGKETQYF
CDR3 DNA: TGTGCCAGCAGCACTAGGGACGGAAAAGAGACCCAGTACTTC

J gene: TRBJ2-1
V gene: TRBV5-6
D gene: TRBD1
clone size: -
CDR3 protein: CASTLRTGPYNEQFF
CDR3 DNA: TGTGCCAGCACCCTTCGGACAGGGCCCTACAATGAGCAGTTCTTC

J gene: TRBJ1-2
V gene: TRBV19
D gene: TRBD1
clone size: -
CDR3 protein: CATGTVDYGYTF
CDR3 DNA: TGTGCCACGGGGACAGTTGATTATGGCTACACCTTC

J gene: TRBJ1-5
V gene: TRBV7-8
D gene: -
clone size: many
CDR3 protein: CASSLDRGRKDQPQHF
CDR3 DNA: TGTGCCAGCAGCTTAGATAGAGGTAGAAAAGATCAGCCCCAGCATTTT

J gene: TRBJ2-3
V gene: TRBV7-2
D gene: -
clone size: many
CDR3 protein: CASSLDARYPQYF
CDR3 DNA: TGTGCCAGCAGCTTAGACGCCCGTTACCCGCAGTATTTT

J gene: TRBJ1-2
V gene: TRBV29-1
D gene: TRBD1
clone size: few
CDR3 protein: CSVRTGRVRGYTF
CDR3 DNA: TGCAGCGTGCGGACAGGGAGGGTTCGTGGCTACACCTTC

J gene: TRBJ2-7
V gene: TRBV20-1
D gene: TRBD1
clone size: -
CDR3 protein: CSAYWDRDYGQYF
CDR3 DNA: TGCAGTGCCTACTGGGACAGGGACTACGGGCAGTACTTC

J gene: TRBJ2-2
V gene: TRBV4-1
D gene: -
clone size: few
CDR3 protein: CASSSTVGTGELFF
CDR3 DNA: TGCGCCAGCAGCTCGACAGTCGGCACCGGGGAGCTGTTTTTT

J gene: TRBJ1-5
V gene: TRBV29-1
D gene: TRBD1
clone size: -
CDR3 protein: CSAGTGDRNQPQHF
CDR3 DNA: TGCAGCGCCGGGACAGGGGATAGAAATCAGCCCCAGCATTTT